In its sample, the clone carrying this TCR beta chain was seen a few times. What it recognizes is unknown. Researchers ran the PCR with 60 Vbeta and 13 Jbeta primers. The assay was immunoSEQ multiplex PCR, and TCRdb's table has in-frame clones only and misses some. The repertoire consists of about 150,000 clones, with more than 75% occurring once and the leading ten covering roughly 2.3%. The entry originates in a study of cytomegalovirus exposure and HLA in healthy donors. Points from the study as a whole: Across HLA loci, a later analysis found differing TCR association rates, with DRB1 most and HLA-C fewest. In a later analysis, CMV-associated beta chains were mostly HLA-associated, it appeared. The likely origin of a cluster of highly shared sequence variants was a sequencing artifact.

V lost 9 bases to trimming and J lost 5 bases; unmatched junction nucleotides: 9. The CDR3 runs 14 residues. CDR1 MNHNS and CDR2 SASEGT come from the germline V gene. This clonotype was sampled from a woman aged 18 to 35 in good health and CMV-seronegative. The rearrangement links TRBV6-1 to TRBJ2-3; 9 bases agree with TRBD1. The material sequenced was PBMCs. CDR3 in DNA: TGTGCCAGTACCCGGGACAGGGTTTTAGATACGCAGTATTTT. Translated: CASTRDRVLDTQYF.